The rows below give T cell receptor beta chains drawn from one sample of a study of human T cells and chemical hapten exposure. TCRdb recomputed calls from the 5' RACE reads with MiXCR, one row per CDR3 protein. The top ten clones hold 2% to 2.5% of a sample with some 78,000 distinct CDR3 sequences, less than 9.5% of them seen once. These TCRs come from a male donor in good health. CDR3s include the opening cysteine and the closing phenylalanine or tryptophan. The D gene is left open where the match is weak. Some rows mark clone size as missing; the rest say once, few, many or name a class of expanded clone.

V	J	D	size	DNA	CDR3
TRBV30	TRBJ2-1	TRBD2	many	TGTGCCTGGAGTTGGCTAGCGGGAGACTACAATGAGCAGTTCTTC	CAWSWLAGDYNEQFF
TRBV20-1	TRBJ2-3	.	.	TGCAGTGCCCTGGGAACATCTCGCACAGATACGCAGTATTTT	CSALGTSRTDTQYF
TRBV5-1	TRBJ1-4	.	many	TGCGCCAGCAGCTTGTGGACAACCGGTGAAAAACTGTTTTTT	CASSLWTTGEKLFF
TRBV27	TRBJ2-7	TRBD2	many	TGTGCCAGCAGTTTAAAGGGGCTTGGTAGCGGGACCTACGAGCAGTACTTC	CASSLKGLGSGTYEQYF
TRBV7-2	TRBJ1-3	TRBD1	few	TGTGCCAGCAGCGCAAGACAGGGACTAAGCTCTGGAAACACCATATATTTT	CASSARQGLSSGNTIYF
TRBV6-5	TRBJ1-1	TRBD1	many	TGTGCCAGCAGTTACGGGACAGGGGGGGCCACTGAAGCTTTCTTT	CASSYGTGGATEAFF
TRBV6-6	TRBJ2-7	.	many	TGTGCCAGCAGTTACTCCCCCAGGGAAAGCCCCTACGAGCAGTACTTC	CASSYSPRESPYEQYF
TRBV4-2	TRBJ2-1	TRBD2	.	TGTGCCAGCAGCTTCGGGACTAGCGGGGAGAATGAGCAGTTCTTC	CASSFGTSGENEQFF
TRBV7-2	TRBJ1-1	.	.	TGTGCCAGCAGCTTAGGGGTCCTAATGAACACTGAAGCTTTCTTT	CASSLGVLMNTEAFF
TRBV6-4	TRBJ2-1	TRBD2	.	TGTGCCAGCAGCGGGACTAGCGGGGGCAATGAGCAGTTCTTC	CASSGTSGGNEQFF
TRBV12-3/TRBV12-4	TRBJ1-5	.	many	TGTGCCAGTGGGGGGGGATTGGGCAATCAGCCCCAGCATTTT	CASGGGLGNQPQHF
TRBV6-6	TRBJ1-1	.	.	TGTGCCAGCAGTTCCTTCGACAGAATTACTGAAGCTTTCTTT	CASSSFDRITEAFF
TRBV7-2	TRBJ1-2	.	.	TGTGCCAGCAGCCCCACCGGCGCAATACAGGGCTATGGCTACACCTTC	CASSPTGAIQGYGYTF
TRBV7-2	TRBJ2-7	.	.	TGTGCCAGCAGCTATCCCCAGCGAAACGAGCAGTACTTC	CASSYPQRNEQYF
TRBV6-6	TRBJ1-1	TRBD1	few	TGTGCCAGCACCAATAGGGACAGGGGCCTGAACACTGAAGCTTTCTTT	CASTNRDRGLNTEAFF
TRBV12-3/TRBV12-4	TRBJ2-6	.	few	TGTGCCAGCAGTTTTCCCCGACAGGGGGCCAACGTCCTGACTTTC	CASSFPRQGANVLTF
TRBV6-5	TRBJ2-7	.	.	TGTGCCAGCAGTTACGGCGCAGGGGATTACCACGAGCAGTACTTC	CASSYGAGDYHEQYF
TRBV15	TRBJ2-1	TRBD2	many	TGTGCCACCAGCACGGGGGGAGATGAGCAGTTCTTC	CATSTGGDEQFF
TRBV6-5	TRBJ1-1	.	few	TGTGCCAGCAGTTACTCGAAGGATCTCTTT	CASSYSKDLF
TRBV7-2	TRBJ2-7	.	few	TGTGCCAGCAGCTTATACAGAGCCTACGAGCAGTACTTC	CASSLYRAYEQYF
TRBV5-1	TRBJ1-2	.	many	TGCGCCAGCGCGGAGAACCGGAACTATGGCTACACCTTC	CASAENRNYGYTF
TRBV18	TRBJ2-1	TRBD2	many	TGTGCCAGCTCACCAAGGGATCCGACTAGCGTAAGCTCCTACAATGAGCAGTTCTTC	CASSPRDPTSVSSYNEQFF
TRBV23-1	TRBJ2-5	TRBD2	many	TGCGCCAGCACGGGGACTAGCGATTCGAAAGAGACCCAGTACTTC	CASTGTSDSKETQYF
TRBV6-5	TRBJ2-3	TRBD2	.	TGTGCCAGCACCCGACGGGCTAGCGGGATAATCACAGATACGCAGTATTTT	CASTRRASGIITDTQYF
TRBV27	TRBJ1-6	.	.	TGTGCCAGCAGTTTATTTGGCCAGGGTAAAGGTTCACCCCTCCACTTT	CASSLFGQGKGSPLHF
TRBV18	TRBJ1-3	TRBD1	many	TGTGCCAGCTCACCAGGGACAGGGAAACTGAACTCTGGAAACACCATATATTTT	CASSPGTGKLNSGNTIYF
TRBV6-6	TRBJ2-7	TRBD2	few	TGTGCCAGCAGTCCCAGGACTAGCGGGAGTGAAGAGCAGTACTTC	CASSPRTSGSEEQYF
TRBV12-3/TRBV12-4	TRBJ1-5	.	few	TGTGCCAGCAGTTTAGAACAGTCCAATCAGCCCCAGCATTTT	CASSLEQSNQPQHF
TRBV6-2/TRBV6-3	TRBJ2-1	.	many	.	CASSSSGLAFSYNEQFF
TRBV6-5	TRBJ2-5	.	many	TGTGCCAGCAGTTCCCACCCGACGACCCAGTACTTC	CASSSHPTTQYF
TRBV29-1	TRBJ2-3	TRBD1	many	TGCAGCGTTGAATCCCGACAGGGTGCTAGCACAGATACGCAGTATTTT	CSVESRQGASTDTQYF
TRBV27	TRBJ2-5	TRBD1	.	TGTGCCAGCAGTTCCCAAGGGACAGAAGAGACCCAGTACTTC	CASSSQGTEETQYF
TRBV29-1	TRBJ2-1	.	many	TGCAGCGTTGAAGGAGGGACACGCTCCTACAATGAGCAGTTCTTC	CSVEGGTRSYNEQFF
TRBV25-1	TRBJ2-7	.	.	TGTGCCAGCAGTGGAGGGACATATCACTCCTACGAGCAGTACTTC	CASSGGTYHSYEQYF
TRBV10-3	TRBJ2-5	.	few	TGTGCCATCAGTGGGCGGTACCAAGAGACCCAGTACTTC	CAISGRYQETQYF
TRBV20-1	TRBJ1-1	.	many	TGCAGTGCTAGAGGAGGGAGGGACACTGAAGCTTTCTTT	CSARGGRDTEAFF
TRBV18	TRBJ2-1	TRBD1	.	TGTGCCAGCTCACCACGGGACAGGGGCACGGATGAGCAGTTCTTC	CASSPRDRGTDEQFF
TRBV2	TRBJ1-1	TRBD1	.	TGTGCCAGCAAGGACCCGGGACAGCCGAACACTGAAGCTTTCTTT	CASKDPGQPNTEAFF
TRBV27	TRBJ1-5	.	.	TGTGCCAGCAGCGAGTGGAGTGGGCAGCCCCAGCATTTT	CASSEWSGQPQHF
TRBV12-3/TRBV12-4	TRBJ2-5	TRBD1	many	TGTGCCAGCAGTTTTAGGGACAGGGGTCAAGAGACCCAGTACTTC	CASSFRDRGQETQYF
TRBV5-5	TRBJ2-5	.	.	TGTGCCAGCAGCTTGAGTAGAGACAGCTTACAAGAGACCCAGTACTTC	CASSLSRDSLQETQYF
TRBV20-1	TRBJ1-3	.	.	TGCAGTGCTAGAAGCCTATTCAGCTCTGGAAACACCATATATTTT	CSARSLFSSGNTIYF
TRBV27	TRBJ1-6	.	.	TGTGCCAGCAGTTTAGAATATGAGGACTTCCCCAATTCACCCCTCCACTTT	CASSLEYEDFPNSPLHF
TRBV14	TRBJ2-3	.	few	TGTGCCAGCAGCCAAGGGGTTCTACAGCGCACAGATACGCAGTATTTT	CASSQGVLQRTDTQYF
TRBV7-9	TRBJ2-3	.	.	TGTGCCAGCAGCTTAGCGGGGGGCGGCTCGGGAGCGACAGATACGCAGTATTTT	CASSLAGGGSGATDTQYF
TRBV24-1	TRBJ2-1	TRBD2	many	TGTGCCACCAGTGATTTGAGGGAGGGCAATGAGCAGTTCTTC	CATSDLREGNEQFF
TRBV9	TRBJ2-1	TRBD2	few	TGTGCCAGCAGCGTAAGGTCGGGACTAGCGGGAGTAAAACGGGGTGAGCAGTTCTTC	CASSVRSGLAGVKRGEQFF
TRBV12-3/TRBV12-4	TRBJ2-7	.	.	TGTGCCAGCAGTGTTCGGGAGACCGGTTCCTACGAGCAGTACTTC	CASSVRETGSYEQYF
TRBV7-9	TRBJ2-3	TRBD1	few	TGTGCCAGCAGCTTCTTTGGCCAGGGGGCAGATACGCAGTATTTT	CASSFFGQGADTQYF
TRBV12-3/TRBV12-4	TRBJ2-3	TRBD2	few	TGTGCCAGCTCCGGGGGGGGGGATACGCAGTATTTT	CASSGGGDTQYF
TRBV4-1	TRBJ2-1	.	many	TGCGCCAGCAGCCCTTCGGGAGAGCAGTTCTTC	CASSPSGEQFF
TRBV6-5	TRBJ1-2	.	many	TGTGCCAGCAAAGTAGCACTGGCGGGGAATGGCTACACCTTC	CASKVALAGNGYTF
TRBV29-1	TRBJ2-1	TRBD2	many	TGCAGCGTTGAAGATATGGCTAGCGGGAGCTATGAGCAGTTCTTC	CSVEDMASGSYEQFF
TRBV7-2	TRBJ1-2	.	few	TGTGCCAGCAGCCCCCAACCGGGACAAAACTACTATGGCTACACCTTC	CASSPQPGQNYYGYTF
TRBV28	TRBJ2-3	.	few	TGTGCCAGCAGTTTGACAGCTCCCGGTTCTAGCACAGATACGCAGTATTTT	CASSLTAPGSSTDTQYF
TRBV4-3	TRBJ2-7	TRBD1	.	TGCGCCAGCAGCCAAGATGTGACAGGGCCCTACGAGCAGTACTTC	CASSQDVTGPYEQYF
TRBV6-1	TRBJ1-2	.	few	TGTGCCAGCAGTGTGGGCACTAACTATGGCTACACCTTC	CASSVGTNYGYTF
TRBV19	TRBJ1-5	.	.	TGTGCCAGTGGGGGGGCTCAGGCGGGTCAGCCCCAGCATTTT	CASGGAQAGQPQHF
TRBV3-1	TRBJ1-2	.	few	TGTGCCAGCAGCCAGATGGGGAATGGCTACACCTTC	CASSQMGNGYTF
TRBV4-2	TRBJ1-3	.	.	TGTGCCAGCAGCCAAGATCCCGAATTCTCTGGAAACACCATATATTTT	CASSQDPEFSGNTIYF